This is a list of T cell receptor beta chains from one sample in a study of T cell responses to AZD1222 COVID-19 vaccine. Clones were read by immunoSEQ multiplex PCR, and TCRdb kept only the in-frame ones, dropping some. Of approximately 140,000 clones in the sample, 85% to 95% are singletons; the top ten hold approximately 5%. Sample: peripheral blood, taken on day 0 of AZD1222 vaccination. Receptors were obtained from an adult in good health. The CDR3 runs from the conserved cysteine through the conserved F or W. Fields, in order: D gene, V gene, clone size, J gene, CDR3 protein, CDR3 DNA. A D gene is named only where the DNA matches it firmly. Part of the rows lack a size; the others show once, few, many or a class for expanded clones.

D gene: -; V gene: TRBV7-2; clone size: once; J gene: TRBJ2-1; CDR3 protein: CASSPFSQVVAEQFF; CDR3 DNA: TGTGCCAGCAGCCCGTTTAGTCAGGTCGTAGCTGAGCAGTTCTTC
D gene: TRBD1; V gene: TRBV7-8; clone size: -; J gene: TRBJ2-5; CDR3 protein: CASSLGGQQQETQYF; CDR3 DNA: TGTGCCAGCAGCTTAGGGGGACAGCAACAAGAGACCCAGTACTTC
D gene: -; V gene: TRBV29-1; clone size: -; J gene: TRBJ2-1; CDR3 protein: CSAPRGLSYNEQFF; CDR3 DNA: TGCAGCGCCCCCCGGGGCCTCTCCTACAATGAGCAGTTCTTC
D gene: -; V gene: TRBV4-3; clone size: -; J gene: TRBJ1-5; CDR3 protein: CASSQEAGYSNQPQHF; CDR3 DNA: TGCGCCAGCAGCCAAGAGGCAGGGTATAGCAATCAGCCCCAGCATTTT
D gene: TRBD1; V gene: TRBV5-3; clone size: -; J gene: TRBJ1-1; CDR3 protein: CARSLDDRGKSSTEAFF; CDR3 DNA: TGTGCCAGAAGCTTGGACGACAGGGGAAAGTCTAGCACTGAAGCTTTCTTT
D gene: -; V gene: TRBV6-1; clone size: -; J gene: TRBJ2-7; CDR3 protein: CASSEWGILGDEQYF; CDR3 DNA: TGTGCCAGCAGTGAATGGGGGATTCTCGGCGACGAGCAGTACTTC
D gene: -; V gene: TRBV4-3; clone size: -; J gene: TRBJ2-1; CDR3 protein: CASSQDRGAHEQFF; CDR3 DNA: TGCGCCAGCAGCCAAGATCGCGGTGCTCATGAGCAGTTCTTC
D gene: TRBD2; V gene: TRBV2; clone size: -; J gene: TRBJ2-7; CDR3 protein: CASSGLASGRTYEQYF; CDR3 DNA: TGTGCCAGCAGTGGCCTGGCTAGCGGGAGGACCTACGAGCAGTACTTC
D gene: -; V gene: TRBV18; clone size: -; J gene: TRBJ1-6; CDR3 protein: CASSPAGIEGNSPLHF; CDR3 DNA: TGTGCCAGCTCACCAGCAGGTATCGAGGGCAATTCACCCCTCCACTTT
D gene: -; V gene: TRBV12-3/TRBV12-4; clone size: -; J gene: TRBJ1-1; CDR3 protein: CASSTGVNTEAFF; CDR3 DNA: TGTGCCAGCAGCACAGGTGTGAACACTGAAGCTTTCTTT
D gene: -; V gene: TRBV27; clone size: -; J gene: TRBJ1-1; CDR3 protein: CASSPGTGRPNTEAFF; CDR3 DNA: TGTGCCAGCAGTCCTGGGACGGGGAGGCCTAACACTGAAGCTTTCTTT
D gene: -; V gene: TRBV10-2; clone size: -; J gene: TRBJ1-1; CDR3 protein: CASRNRVGTEAFF; CDR3 DNA: TGCGCCAGCAGAAACAGGGTGGGTACTGAAGCTTTCTTT
D gene: TRBD1; V gene: TRBV11-2; clone size: -; J gene: TRBJ2-7; CDR3 protein: CASSPRDRGPYEQYF; CDR3 DNA: TGTGCCAGCAGCCCACGGGACAGGGGGCCGTACGAGCAGTACTTC
D gene: -; V gene: TRBV6-5; clone size: -; J gene: TRBJ2-4; CDR3 protein: CASSYSGALAKNIQYF; CDR3 DNA: TGTGCCAGCAGTTACTCGGGGGCCCTAGCCAAAAACATTCAGTACTTC
D gene: TRBD1; V gene: TRBV11-3; clone size: once; J gene: TRBJ1-5; CDR3 protein: CASSHPGQGGFQHF; CDR3 DNA: TGTGCCAGCAGCCATCCGGGACAGGGGGGTTTCCAGCATTTT
D gene: -; V gene: TRBV28; clone size: -; J gene: TRBJ1-2; CDR3 protein: CASSPPQQPRGYTF; CDR3 DNA: TGTGCCAGCAGTCCCCCACAACAACCTAGGGGCTACACCTTC
D gene: TRBD2; V gene: TRBV2; clone size: -; J gene: TRBJ2-1; CDR3 protein: CASSEWTSGLYNEQFF; CDR3 DNA: TGTGCCAGCAGTGAATGGACTAGCGGGTTGTACAATGAGCAGTTCTTC
D gene: -; V gene: TRBV29-1; clone size: -; J gene: TRBJ1-1; CDR3 protein: CSVLTGTSMNTEAFF; CDR3 DNA: TGCAGCGTCCTAACCGGGACATCAATGAACACTGAAGCTTTCTTT
D gene: -; V gene: TRBV3-1/TRBV3-2; clone size: -; J gene: TRBJ2-3; CDR3 protein: CASSDRPADTQYF; CDR3 DNA: TGTGCCAGCAGCGACCGCCCGGCAGATACGCAGTATTTT
D gene: -; V gene: TRBV2; clone size: once; J gene: TRBJ1-6; CDR3 protein: CASMAGSGSPLHF; CDR3 DNA: TGTGCCAGCATGGCCGGGTCTGGTTCACCCCTCCACTTT
D gene: -; V gene: TRBV4-1; clone size: -; J gene: TRBJ1-4; CDR3 protein: CASSQDSGMGKLFF; CDR3 DNA: TGCGCCAGCAGCCAAGATTCAGGAATGGGGAAACTGTTTTTT
D gene: -; V gene: TRBV30; clone size: -; J gene: TRBJ2-2; CDR3 protein: CAWSVGQDTGELFF; CDR3 DNA: TGTGCCTGGAGTGTAGGGCAGGACACCGGGGAGCTGTTTTTT